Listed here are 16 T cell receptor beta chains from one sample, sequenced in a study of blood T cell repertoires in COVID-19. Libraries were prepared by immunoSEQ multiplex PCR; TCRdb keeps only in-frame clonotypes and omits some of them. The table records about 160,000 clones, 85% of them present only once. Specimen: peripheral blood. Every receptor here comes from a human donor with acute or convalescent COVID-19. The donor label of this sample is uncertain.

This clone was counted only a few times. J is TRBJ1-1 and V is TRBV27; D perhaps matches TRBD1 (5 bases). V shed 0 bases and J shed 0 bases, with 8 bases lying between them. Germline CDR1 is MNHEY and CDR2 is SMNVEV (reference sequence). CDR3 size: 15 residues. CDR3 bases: TGTGCCAGCAGTTTATCGCGGGGGTTGAACACTGAAGCTTTCTTT. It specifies CASSLSRGLNTEAFF.

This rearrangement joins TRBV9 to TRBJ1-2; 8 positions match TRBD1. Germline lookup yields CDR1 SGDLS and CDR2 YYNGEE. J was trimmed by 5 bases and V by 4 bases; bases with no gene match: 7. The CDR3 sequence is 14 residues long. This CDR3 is CASSSSQGAYGYTF. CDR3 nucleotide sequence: TGTGCCAGCAGCTCCTCTCAGGGGGCGTATGGCTACACCTTC.

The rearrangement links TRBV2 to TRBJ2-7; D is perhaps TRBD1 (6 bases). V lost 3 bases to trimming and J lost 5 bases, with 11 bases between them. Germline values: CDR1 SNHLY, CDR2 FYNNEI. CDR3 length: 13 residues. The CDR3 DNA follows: TGTGCCAGCAGTGATCTAACAGGGAACGAGCAGTACTTC. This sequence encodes CASSDLTGNEQYF.

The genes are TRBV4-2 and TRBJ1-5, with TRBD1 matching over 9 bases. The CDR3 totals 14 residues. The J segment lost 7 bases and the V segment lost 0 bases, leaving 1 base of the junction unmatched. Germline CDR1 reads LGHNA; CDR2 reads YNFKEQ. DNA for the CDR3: TGTGCCAGCAGCCAAGATACAGGGGGCCAGCCCCAGCATTTT. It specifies CASSQDTGGQPQHF.

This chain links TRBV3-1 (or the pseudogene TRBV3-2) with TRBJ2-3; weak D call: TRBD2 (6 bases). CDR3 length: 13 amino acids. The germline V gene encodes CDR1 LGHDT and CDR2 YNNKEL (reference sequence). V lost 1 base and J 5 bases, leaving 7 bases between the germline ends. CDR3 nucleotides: TGTGCCAGCAGCCAAGTCGGGGGAGATACGCAGTATTTT. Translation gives CASSQVGGDTQYF.

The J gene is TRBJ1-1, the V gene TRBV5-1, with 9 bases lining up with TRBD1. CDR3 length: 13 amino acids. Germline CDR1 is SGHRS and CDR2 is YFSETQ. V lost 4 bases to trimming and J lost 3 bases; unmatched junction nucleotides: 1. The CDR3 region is CASSRQGDTEAFF. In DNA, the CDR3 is TGCGCCAGCAGCCGACAGGGGGACACTGAAGCTTTCTTT.

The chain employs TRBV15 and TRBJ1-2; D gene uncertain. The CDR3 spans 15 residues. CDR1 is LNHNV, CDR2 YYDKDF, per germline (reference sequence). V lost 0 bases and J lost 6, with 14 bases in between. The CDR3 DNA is TGTGCCACCAGCAGAGATCTAGGCGGAGGGCATGGCTACACCTTC. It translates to CATSRDLGGGHGYTF.

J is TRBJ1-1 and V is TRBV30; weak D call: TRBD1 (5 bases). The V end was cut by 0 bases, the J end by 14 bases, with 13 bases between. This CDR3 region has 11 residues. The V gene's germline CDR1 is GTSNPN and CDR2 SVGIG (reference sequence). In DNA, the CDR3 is TGTGCCTGGAGTGTACGACAGCCAAACTTCTTT. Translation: CAWSVRQPNFF.

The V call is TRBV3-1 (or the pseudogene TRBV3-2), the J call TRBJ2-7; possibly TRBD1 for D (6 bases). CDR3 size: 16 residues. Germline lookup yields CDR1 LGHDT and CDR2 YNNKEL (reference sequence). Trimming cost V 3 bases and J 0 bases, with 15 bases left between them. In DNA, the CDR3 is TGTGCCAGCAGCCACGGGGACATCCCGAGCTCCTACGAGCAGTACTTC. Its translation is CASSHGDIPSSYEQYF.

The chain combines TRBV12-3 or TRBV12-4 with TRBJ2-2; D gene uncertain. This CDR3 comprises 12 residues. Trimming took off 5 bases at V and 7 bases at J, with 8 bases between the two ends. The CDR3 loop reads CASSQMVGELFF. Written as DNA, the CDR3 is TGTGCCAGCAGTCAGATGGTCGGGGAGCTGTTTTTT.

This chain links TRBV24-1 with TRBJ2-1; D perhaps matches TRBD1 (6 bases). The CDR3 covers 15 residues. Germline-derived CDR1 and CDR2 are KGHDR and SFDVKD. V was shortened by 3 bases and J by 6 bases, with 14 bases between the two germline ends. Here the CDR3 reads CATSDMQGRVNEQFF. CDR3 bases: TGTGCCACCAGTGATATGCAGGGGCGGGTCAATGAGCAGTTCTTC.

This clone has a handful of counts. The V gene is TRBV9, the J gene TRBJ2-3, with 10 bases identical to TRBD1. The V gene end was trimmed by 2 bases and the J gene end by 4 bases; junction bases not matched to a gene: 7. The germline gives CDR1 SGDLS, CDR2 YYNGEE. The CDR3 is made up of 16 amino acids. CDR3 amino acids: CASSVYGTGAADTQYF. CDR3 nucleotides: TGTGCCAGCAGCGTTTACGGGACAGGGGCTGCAGATACGCAGTATTTT.

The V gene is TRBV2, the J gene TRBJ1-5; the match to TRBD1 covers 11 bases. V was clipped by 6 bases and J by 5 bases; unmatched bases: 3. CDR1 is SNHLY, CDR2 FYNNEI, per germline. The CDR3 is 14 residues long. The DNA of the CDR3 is TGTGCCAGCAGAAGGGACAGGGGGTATCAGCCCCAGCATTTT. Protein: CASRRDRGYQPQHF.

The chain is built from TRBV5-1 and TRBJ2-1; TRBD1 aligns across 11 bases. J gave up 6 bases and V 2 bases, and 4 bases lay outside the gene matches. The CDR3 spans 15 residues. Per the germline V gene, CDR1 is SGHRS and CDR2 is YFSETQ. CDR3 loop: CASSLGTGGANEQFF. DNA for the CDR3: TGCGCCAGCAGCTTAGGGACAGGGGGGGCCAATGAGCAGTTCTTC. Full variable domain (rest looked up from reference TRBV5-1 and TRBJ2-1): KAGVTQTPRYLIKTRGQQVTLSCSPISGHRSVSWYQQTPGQGLQFLFEYFSETQRNKGNFPGRFSGRQFSNSRSEMNVSTLELGDSALYLCASSLGTGGANEQFFGPGTRLTVL.

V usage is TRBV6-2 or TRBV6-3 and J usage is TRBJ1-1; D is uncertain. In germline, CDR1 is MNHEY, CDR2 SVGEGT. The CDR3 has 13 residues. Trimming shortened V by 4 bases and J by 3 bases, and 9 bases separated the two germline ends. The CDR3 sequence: CASSSLTYTEAFF. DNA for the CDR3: TGTGCCAGCAGTTCCTTAACTTACACTGAAGCTTTCTTT.

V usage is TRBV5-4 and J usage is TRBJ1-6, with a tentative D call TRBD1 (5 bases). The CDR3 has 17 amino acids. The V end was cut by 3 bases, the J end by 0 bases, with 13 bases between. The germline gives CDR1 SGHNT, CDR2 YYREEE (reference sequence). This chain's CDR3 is CASSSLGDASYNSPLHF. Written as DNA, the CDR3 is TGTGCCAGCAGCTCCCTAGGGGATGCCTCCTATAATTCACCCCTCCACTTT.